One and the same sample provided the 9 T cell receptor beta chains below, sequenced in a study of shared clonotypes between healthy human individuals. The table came from immunoSEQ multiplex PCR; TCRdb's copy has only in-frame clones and leaves some out. The sample carries around 640,000 clones, 96% recorded once. CD8 cells classed as naive were CD45RO-negative and positively selected for CCR7, excluding terminally differentiated effector memory CD45RA+ cells. The sample consisted of naive CD8+ T cells sorted from blood. All receptors derive from a woman aged 25 to 39 in good health.

The J gene is TRBJ2-4, the V gene TRBV28, with 7 bases aligning to TRBD2. V lost 3 bases to trimming and J lost 11 bases; unmatched junction nucleotides: 10. This CDR3 is 14 amino acids long. Germline V lookup: CDR1 MDHEN, CDR2 SYDVKM. CDR3 sequence: CASSFSLADLFQYF. The CDR3 nucleotides read TGTGCCAGCAGTTTTAGTCTAGCGGATCTCTTTCAGTACTTC.

This sequence joins TRBV6-5 and TRBJ1-3; D unclear. Between the trimmed V and J ends, which lost 5 bases and 0 bases, there was a span of 8 bases. The CDR3 has 14 amino acids. Per the germline V gene, CDR1 is MNHEY and CDR2 is SVGAGI. The CDR3 DNA reads TGTGCCAGCAGTCCCGCGGGCTCTGGAAACACCATATATTTT. Protein: CASSPAGSGNTIYF.

The chain links TRBV27 to TRBJ2-1, with no clear D. The V end was cut by 5 bases, the J end by 0 bases, with 5 bases between. CDR3 length equals 13 residues. Germline V CDR1 and CDR2: MNHEY, SMNVEV (reference sequence). CDR3 nucleotides: TGTGCCAGCAGTGTGGGCTCCTACAATGAGCAGTTCTTC. Protein product: CASSVGSYNEQFF.

This sequence joins TRBV27 and TRBJ2-2; D gene unclear. Germline V lookup: CDR1 MNHEY, CDR2 SMNVEV (reference sequence). The length of the CDR3 is 12 residues. V was clipped by 0 bases and J by 7 bases, with 3 bases between them. DNA of the CDR3: TGTGCCAGCAGTTTATCGGTCGGGGAGCTGTTTTTT. This codes for CASSLSVGELFF.

The chain combines TRBV28 with TRBJ2-1; D might be TRBD1 or TRBD2, each matching 6 bases. The CDR3 runs 15 residues. V gave up 7 bases and J gave up 3 bases, with 16 bases separating them. Germline loops: CDR1 MDHEN, CDR2 SYDVKM. The chain's CDR3 is CASTPGGTNYNEQFF. The CDR3 bases are TGTGCCAGCACTCCCGGCGGGACAAACTACAATGAGCAGTTCTTC. The complete variable domain, with remaining parts taken from reference TRBV28 and TRBJ2-1, reads DVKVTQSSRYLVKRTGEKVFLECVQDMDHENMFWYRQDPGLGLRLIYFSYDVKMKEKGDIPEGYSVSREKKERFSLILESASTNQTSMYLCASTPGGTNYNEQFFGPGTRLTVL.

V and J are TRBV5-8 and TRBJ2-1, with unresolved D. With 0 bases removed from V and 6 bases from J, the gap between germline ends came to 10 bases. Per the germline V gene, CDR1 is SGHTS and CDR2 is YDEGEE. The CDR3 has 14 residues. The CDR3 loop is CASSLAPAPNEQFF. CDR3 DNA: TGTGCCAGCAGCTTGGCCCCTGCGCCCAATGAGCAGTTCTTC. Drawing the rest from reference TRBV5-8 and TRBJ2-1, the complete variable domain is EAGVTQSPTHLIKTRGQQATLRCSPISGHTSVYWYQQALGLGLQFLLWYDEGEERNRGNFPPRFSGRQFPNYSSELNVNALELEDSALYLCASSLAPAPNEQFFGPGTRLTVL.

The rearrangement links TRBV7-9 to TRBJ2-7; possibly TRBD2 for D (5 bases). Deletions cut 5 bases from V and 3 bases from J, with 17 bases between. This CDR3 region has 15 residues. Germline CDR1 reads SEHNR; CDR2 reads FQNEAQ (reference sequence). This CDR3 is CASSPQDWQLYEQYF. The CDR3 nucleotides are TGTGCCAGCAGCCCCCAGGACTGGCAGCTCTACGAGCAGTACTTC.

This clone was seen just once. The chain employs TRBV19 and TRBJ1-2, with D perhaps TRBD1 (6 bases). The CDR3 covers 15 residues. V lost 6 bases and J 2 bases, leaving 16 bases between the germline ends. CDR1 LNHDA and CDR2 SQIVND come from the germline V gene (reference sequence). In nucleotides, the CDR3 is TGTGCCAGTAGAGACTGGACAGAGCTCAACTATGGCTACACCTTC. As protein: CASRDWTELNYGYTF.

With regard to this clone: The junction differs from germline at one of its ends, possibly a read error. V is TRBV9 and J is TRBJ1-1; D is undetermined. From germline, CDR1 is SGDLS and CDR2 YYNGEE. The CDR3 contains 8 residues. CDR3 in DNA: TGTGCCAGCAGCGAAACAGCGTTT. It encodes CASSETAF. The full variable domain, rest sourced from reference TRBV9 and TRBJ1-1, is DSGVTQTPKHLITATGQRVTLRCSPRSGDLSVYWYQQSLDQGLQFLIQYYNGEERAKGNILERFSAQQFPDLHSELNLSSLELGDSALYFCASSETAFGQGTRLTVV.